These 3 T cell receptor beta chains share one sample of origin, sequenced in a study of blood T cell repertoires in COVID-19. Only in-frame clones appear in the TCRdb table, and some are missing; sequencing was by immunoSEQ multiplex PCR. The data hold over 150,000 clones, with 80% to 85% observed a single time. Sequenced sample: peripheral blood. The receptors shown here come from an older woman with acute or convalescent COVID-19.

This chain joins TRBV7-8 and TRBJ1-6; TRBD1 matches at 8 bases. The V and J ends lost 3 bases and 5 bases, in that order; junction bases with no gene match: 0. CDR3 length equals 14 residues. CDR1 and CDR2 (germline): SGHVS, FQNEAQ. In DNA form, the CDR3 reads TGTGCCAGCAGCTTGGACAGGGATAATTCACCCCTCCACTTT. Protein: CASSLDRDNSPLHF.

The rearrangement links TRBV5-1 to TRBJ2-5; 10 bases fit TRBD1. The trim removed 0 bases at V and 3 bases at J, leaving 5 bases unmatched. The germline gives CDR1 SGHRS, CDR2 YFSETQ. The CDR3 totals 16 residues. CDR3 sequence: CASSLGQGAGKETQYF. CDR3 nucleotides: TGCGCCAGCAGCTTGGGACAGGGGGCTGGGAAAGAGACCCAGTACTTC.

The V and J genes are TRBV15 and TRBJ1-2; no firm D call. CDR1 LNHNV and CDR2 YYDKDF come from the germline V gene (reference sequence). The CDR3 contains 15 residues. V was pared by 1 base and J by 1 base, with 10 bases between. CDR3 residues: CATSRAGEGNYGYTF. For the CDR3, the DNA is TGTGCCACCAGCAGAGCTGGTGAGGGTAACTATGGCTACACCTTC.